This T cell receptor beta chain was sequenced for a study of blood T cell repertoires in COVID-19 (TCRdb year 2020). Some background on the complete study: The collaborator samples originated in the United States, Italy and Spain and spanned the acute and convalescent phases of COVID-19. The repertoires were released in a freely available public database meant as a resource for research on the immune response to SARS-CoV-2. Sample metadata almost always included a de-identified subject ID, COVID-19 status, age in years and sex. Where HLA class I and class II types were available, the types were taken from metadata supplied by the sample provider, not from assay-based typing. The samples were drawn from the first 160 participants of the ongoing ImmuneRACE study and from more than 1,000 subjects provided by 6 global collaborators. Deeply sampled blood TCRbeta repertoires from subjects exposed to, actively infected with, or recovered from COVID-19 were included in the dataset. The material from the prospective study consisted of cDNA or gDNA derived from T cells, B-cell-depleted T cells, or PBMCs. Paper-wide results and their limitations: The amount of clinical and demographic metadata varied by source and participant and was provided uncurated.

Samples from volunteer blood donors who had recovered from COVID-19 were contributed by a second Seattle source. Whole blood was collected in K2EDTA tubes by collaborating institutions according to the institutions' own protocols. Collaborator samples were shipped for TCRbeta analysis as frozen whole blood, isolated PBMCs, or DNA extracted from either sample type. TCRbeta CDR3 regions were amplified from genomic DNA by means of the immunoSEQ Assay, a bias-controlled multiplex PCR. In the source study's methods: Nucleated cell counts per sample were estimated from amplification of reference gene primers within the assay. To quantify the absolute abundance of each unique TCRbeta CDR3 rearrangement, sequence reads were collapsed and filtered. For each sample, productive Simpson clonality was calculated as the square root of Simpson's diversity index over productive rearrangements. The immuneACCESS repertoire file appears here via TCRdb, limited to in-frame rearrangements. These files lack a portion of the clones; in checked studies, under half of the deficit traces to unresolved V genes, and the cause of the others is not known. V and J calls and clone size are those listed in that table; D and trimming were worked out from the DNA. The sample contains hundreds of thousands of clones, 87% of them found a single time. Together, the top ten hold around 1.5% of the sample.

In regard to this clone: The antigen it recognizes is unknown. Base quality data are lacking; no much larger clone is found one base away.

From the cysteine up to the phenylalanine, the CDR3 has a length of 15 residues. The read is trimmed to its CDR3 DNA, 45 bases read in frame from base 1. From the germline V gene, CDR1 is SGHDN and CDR2 is FVKESK. V loses 4 bases, J loses 1 base, and the germline ends lie 14 bases apart. The sequenced material came from peripheral blood. Rearrangement joined TRBV14 to TRBJ2-7; tentative D gene TRBD2, with 7 bases matching. This clonotype originated in a woman aged 40 to 50 who had recovered from COVID-19. This receptor carries the CDR3 CASSPAGTKSYEQYF. The nucleotide sequence is given as TGTGCCAGCAGCCCAGCGGGGACAAAATCCTACGAGCAGTACTTC.